The 28 T cell receptor beta chains below all came from one sample that was sequenced in a study of T-cell memory formation after mild COVID-19. From the 5' RACE reads, TCRdb called clonotypes with MiXCR, one entry per CDR3 protein. The repertoire includes roughly 130,000 distinct CDR3 sequences, about 17% of them detected once, and approximately 5.5% sits in the top ten. Sequenced: PBMCs or a T cell subset sorted from them (not recorded which). These receptors came from a man aged 18-30 years who had mild COVID-19 (a few samples of this study predate the infection). Cell type and time point are not known.

The rearrangement joins TRBV18 to TRBJ2-7; D tentatively reads TRBD1 or TRBD2 (5 bases each). This CDR3 has 15 residues. Per germline, CDR1 KGHSH and CDR2 LQKENI. V dropped 2 bases and J dropped 0 bases, with 11 bases sitting between them. Here the CDR3 DNA reads TGTGCCAGCTCACCATTGTCGGGGCTCTCCTACGAGCAGTACTTC. It specifies CASSPLSGLSYEQYF.

Only a few counts were recorded for this clonotype. The chain couples TRBV28 to TRBJ2-3, with D possibly matching TRBD2 (6 bases). The length of the CDR3 is 15 residues. Germline-derived CDR1 and CDR2 are MDHEN and SYDVKM. Deletions cut 6 bases from V and 3 bases from J, with 16 bases between. The CDR3 DNA reads TGTGCCAGCAGCAAGGAGGGGCCGCGGACAGATACGCAGTATTTT. Translating gives CASSKEGPRTDTQYF.

This clonotype was detected many times. The genes are TRBV12-3 or TRBV12-4 and TRBJ2-3; a weak D match, TRBD2 (5 bases). V was cut by 6 bases and J by 0 bases, with 10 bases left in between. This CDR3 spans 14 amino acids. The CDR3 DNA is TGTGCCAGCAGCGGACTGAGAAGCACAGATACGCAGTATTTT. Translating gives CASSGLRSTDTQYF.

The chain carries TRBV24-1 and TRBJ1-5, with 11 positions matching TRBD1. Germline CDR1 and CDR2: KGHDR and SFDVKD. J was trimmed by 4 bases and V by 2 bases; bases with no gene match: 3. The CDR3 runs to 16 residues. CDR3 sequence: CATSDSGQGENQPQHF. The CDR3 coding sequence is TGTGCCACCAGTGATTCGGGACAGGGGGAAAATCAGCCCCAGCATTTT.

This clonotype was seen repeatedly, ten times or more. This chain joins TRBV20-1 and TRBJ2-6; D is tentatively TRBD1 or TRBD2 (5 bases each). V was trimmed by 1 base and J by 2 bases, leaving 12 bases between them. The germline gives CDR1 DFQATT, CDR2 SNEGSKA (reference sequence). CDR3 length equals 16 residues. The CDR3 protein is CSARVQGAPGANVLTF. Here the CDR3 DNA reads TGCAGTGCTAGAGTTCAGGGAGCCCCTGGGGCCAACGTCCTGACTTTC.

V is TRBV20-1 and J is TRBJ2-5; TRBD2 aligns across 8 bases. This CDR3 region has 18 residues. J lost 3 bases, V lost 5 bases, and 20 bases had no gene match. CDR1 is DFQATT and CDR2 is SNEGSKA in the germline V gene (reference sequence). CDR3 bases: TGCAGTGCTGGCGAGACTACGACGCGGGGGGCGCAGGAAGAGACCCAGTACTTC. It is translated as CSAGETTTRGAQEETQYF.

The chain combines TRBV5-4 with TRBJ2-7; D is possibly TRBD2 (6 bases). This CDR3 has 16 amino acids. The germline V gene has CDR1 SGHNT and CDR2 YYREEE (reference sequence). V gave up 4 bases and J gave up 2 bases, with 19 bases separating them. The CDR3 DNA sequence: TGTGCCAGCAGCCCGGATGGGGGGTCTCGAGCCTACGAGCAGTACTTC. Residues: CASSPDGGSRAYEQYF.

This clonotype was detected only a few times. The rearrangement links TRBV7-2 to TRBJ1-6; the match to TRBD1 covers 7 bases. The junction had 2 bases not matched to a gene; V was cut back by 5 bases and J by 7 bases. CDR1 is SGHTA and CDR2 is FQGNSA in the germline V gene. The CDR3 spans 13 residues. The CDR3 DNA reads TGTGCCAGCAGCCCACAGGGGAATTCACCCCTCCACTTT. Protein: CASSPQGNSPLHF.

This clonotype appeared many times. The chain is built from TRBV20-1 and TRBJ1-4; D unclear. The CDR3 is made up of 14 amino acids. Germline CDR1 reads DFQATT; CDR2 reads SNEGSKA (reference sequence). V lost 8 bases to trimming and J lost 5 bases, with 18 bases between them. The CDR3 protein is CSTSPGALNEKLFF. CDR3 DNA sequence: TGCAGTACGTCCCCGGGAGCTCTAAATGAAAAACTGTTTTTT.

The rearrangement joins TRBV5-1 to TRBJ2-2; TRBD2 aligns across 9 bases. CDR1 is SGHRS, CDR2 YFSETQ, per germline. The CDR3 is 14 residues long. J gave up 3 bases and V 7 bases, and 4 bases lay outside the gene matches. The CDR3 protein is CASGGGDDTGELFF. In nucleotides, the CDR3 is TGCGCCAGCGGCGGGGGGGACGACACCGGGGAGCTGTTTTTT.

This chain's CDR3 is CASRPTGRDHTEAFF. CDR3 nucleotide sequence: TGTGCCAGCAGACCCACCGGGAGGGACCACACTGAAGCTTTCTTT. This sequence joins TRBV6-5 and TRBJ1-1; weak D call: TRBD1 (5 bases). Germline CDR1 reads MNHEY; CDR2 reads SVGAGI. Trimming removed 6 bases from V and 3 bases from J, with 17 bases in between. The CDR3 is made up of 15 amino acids.

Remarks on this clonotype: One end of the junction varies from germline; a read error may be responsible. The genes are TRBV27 and TRBJ1-1, with D perhaps matching TRBD1 (6 bases). Germline loops: CDR1 MNHEY, CDR2 SMNVEV (reference sequence). CDR3 size: 15 residues. The CDR3 DNA is TGTGACAGCACCCCAGTGGGGGCGTGGGACACTGAAGCTTTCTTT. This codes for CDSTPVGAWDTEAFF.

The V call is TRBV7-9, the J call TRBJ2-4, with D perhaps matching TRBD1 (5 bases). CDR3 length: 16 amino acids. V lost 5 bases and J lost 2, with 16 bases in between. CDR1 SEHNR and CDR2 FQNEAQ come from the germline V gene (reference sequence). CDR3 amino acids: CASSPGFRGTKNIQYF. CDR3 nucleotides: TGTGCCAGCAGCCCAGGGTTTCGAGGAACCAAAAACATTCAGTACTTC.

This clonotype was seen a handful of times. The chain is built from TRBV20-1 and TRBJ1-2; D is uncertain. V was pared by 4 bases and J by 8 bases, with 14 bases between. CDR1 and CDR2 (germline): DFQATT, SNEGSKA (reference sequence). The length of the CDR3 is 12 residues. CDR3 DNA sequence: TGCAGTGCTATACGCGGCCAGGAAGGCTACACCTTC. Translation gives CSAIRGQEGYTF.

About this clonotype itself: One end of the junction is discordant with germline, which a read error may explain. The chain joins TRBV20-1 to TRBJ2-7; TRBD1 agrees at 7 bases. CDR1 is DFQATT, CDR2 SNEGSKA, per germline (reference sequence). The CDR3 loop spans 15 amino acids. CDR3 in amino acids: CSARGQRRSSYEQCF. The CDR3 DNA reads as TGCAGTGCTAGGGGACAGCGACGCAGCTCCTACGAGCAGTGCTTC.

This clonotype has more than one count but fewer than ten. This chain joins TRBV5-1 and TRBJ2-3, with D perhaps matching TRBD1 (7 bases). This CDR3 comprises 15 residues. Between the trimmed V and J ends, which lost 5 bases and 0 bases, there was a span of 13 bases. Germline values: CDR1 SGHRS, CDR2 YFSETQ. CDR3: CASRGGTVSTDTQYF. The CDR3 bases are TGCGCCAGCAGGGGCGGGACAGTTAGCACAGATACGCAGTATTTT.

This clonotype has a count of ten or more. The chain is built from TRBV5-1 and TRBJ2-3; TRBD2 might be the D (7 bases). The CDR3 consists of 15 residues. Germline V gives CDR1 SGHRS, CDR2 YFSETQ. Trimming removed 2 bases at V and 5 bases at J, with 15 bases between. The CDR3 DNA reads as TGCGCCAGCAGCTTCGGCGGGGGCCCAAGAGATACGCAGTATTTT. This gives the protein CASSFGGGPRDTQYF. Full variable domain (remainder filled in from reference TRBV5-1 and TRBJ2-3): KAGVTQTPRYLIKTRGQQVTLSCSPISGHRSVSWYQQTPGQGLQFLFEYFSETQRNKGNFPGRFSGRQFSNSRSEMNVSTLELGDSALYLCASSFGGGPRDTQYFGPGTRLTVL.

The sample holds a few counts of this clonotype. The genes are TRBV5-1 and TRBJ2-3, with D tentatively TRBD1 (5 bases). V lost 4 bases and J lost 4, with 10 bases in between. The CDR3 is made up of 13 amino acids. Germline V gives CDR1 SGHRS, CDR2 YFSETQ. CDR3 in DNA: TGCGCCAGCAGCCCCAGACAGTCAGATACGCAGTATTTT. It encodes CASSPRQSDTQYF.

The rearrangement joins TRBV6-2 or TRBV6-3 to TRBJ1-5; D call uncertain. Trimming cost V 6 bases and J 9 bases, with 12 bases left between them. The length of the CDR3 is 12 residues. Germline V gene lookup returns CDR1 MNHEY and CDR2 SVGEGT. The CDR3 DNA sequence: TGTGCCAGCAGGAGAGTAATGGGGCCCCAGCATTTT. It translates to CASRRVMGPQHF.

This clonotype has only a few counts. The J gene is TRBJ2-4, the V gene TRBV27, with D uncertain. Germline V CDR1 and CDR2: MNHEY, SMNVEV (reference sequence). The CDR3 contains 16 residues. Trimming left V 3 bases short and J 0 bases short, with 12 bases between. CDR3 DNA: TGTGCCAGCAGTTTGTGGGCGATCGGAGCCAAAAACATTCAGTACTTC. This codes for CASSLWAIGAKNIQYF.

This clonotype has a count of ten or more. The gene calls are TRBV19 and TRBJ2-3; 9 bases align to TRBD2. V lost 7 bases and J lost 2; bases outside the gene matches: 7. Germline CDR1 reads LNHDA; CDR2 reads SQIVND (reference sequence). The CDR3 covers 15 residues. This CDR3 reads CASTDSGRYTDTQYF. The CDR3 nucleotides read TGTGCCAGTACGGATAGCGGGAGATACACAGATACGCAGTATTTT.

V and J are TRBV25-1 and TRBJ2-5, with D tentatively TRBD1 (5 bases). The CDR3 sequence is 13 residues long. Trimming stripped 4 bases from V and 13 bases from J, with 19 bases between. Looked up from germline, CDR1 is MGHDK and CDR2 is SYGVNS. The CDR3 DNA is TGTGCCAGCAGTGGGGCAGGACACTTAACATGGTACTTC. It encodes CASSGAGHLTWYF. The full variable domain, in which reference TRBV25-1 and TRBJ2-5 provide the parts outside the CDR3, is EADIYQTPRYLVIGTGKKITLECSQTMGHDKMYWYQQDPGMELHLIHYSYGVNSTEKGDLSSESTVSRIRTEHFPLTLESARPSHTSQYLCASSGAGHLTWYFGPGTRLLVL.

The genes are TRBV4-2 and TRBJ2-1; 8 bases map to TRBD1. CDR1 and CDR2 (germline): LGHNA, YNFKEQ. J gave up 4 bases and V 0 bases, and 2 bases lay outside the gene matches. CDR3 length equals 15 residues. CDR3: CASSQETGDYNEQFF. The CDR3 DNA follows: TGTGCCAGCAGCCAAGAGACAGGGGATTACAATGAGCAGTTCTTC.

In its sample, this clonotype was seen a few times. The chain recombines TRBV4-1 with TRBJ2-7; D is unclear. V lost 0 bases and J 2 bases, leaving 11 bases between the germline ends. CDR1 and CDR2 from the germline V gene are MGHRA and YSYEKL. This CDR3 spans 15 amino acids. CDR3 in DNA: TGCGCCAGCAGCCAAGAAAGAGTCCACGCCTACGAGCAGTACTTC. Protein sequence: CASSQERVHAYEQYF.

The sample holds a few counts of this clonotype. The V gene is TRBV5-1, the J gene TRBJ2-5, with 11 bases matching TRBD2. The CDR3 contains 15 residues. Germline CDR1 reads SGHRS; CDR2 reads YFSETQ. V lost 0 bases and J lost 4; bases outside the gene matches: 2. The CDR3 here is CASSLVLAGGETQYF. CDR3 DNA: TGCGCCAGCAGCTTGGTTCTAGCGGGGGGAGAGACCCAGTACTTC.

There are many counts of this clonotype. One end of the junction varies from germline; a read error may be responsible. J is TRBJ2-6 and V is TRBV7-7; D not resolved. The CDR3 sequence is 14 residues long. Germline-derived CDR1 and CDR2 are SSHAT and FNYEAQ (reference sequence). Written as DNA, the CDR3 is TGTGCTAGCAGCCCGAACTCTGGGGCCAACGTCCTGACTTTC. Its protein product is CASSPNSGANVLTF.

Ten or more counts support this clonotype. The chain joins TRBV6-2 or TRBV6-3 to TRBJ2-1; TRBD1 agrees at 8 bases. With V trimmed by 6 bases and J by 2 bases, 12 bases remained unmatched. The V gene's germline CDR1 is MNHEY and CDR2 SVGEGT. The CDR3 loop spans 17 amino acids. CDR3 region: CASSDRTGLLTYNEQFF. The CDR3 DNA reads as TGTGCCAGCAGCGATAGGACAGGGCTGTTGACCTACAATGAGCAGTTCTTC.

This clonotype was counted ten times or more. The chain couples TRBV4-1 to TRBJ2-5, with D maybe TRBD1 (5 bases). The germline V gene has CDR1 MGHRA and CDR2 YSYEKL. CDR3 length: 16 residues. Trimming removed 0 bases at V and 2 bases at J, with 13 bases between. The CDR3, as DNA: TGCGCCAGCAGCCAAGATGTAGGGGCAGGACAAGAGACCCAGTACTTC. Protein product: CASSQDVGAGQETQYF.